This TCR beta chain is drawn from a study of T cell responses to AZD1222 COVID-19 vaccine. Trimming removed 7 bases at V and 4 bases at J, with 10 bases between. This CDR3 contains 12 residues. The repertoire was sequenced with immunoSEQ multiplex PCR; TCRdb's copy has only in-frame clones and lacks some. The sample holds some 140,000 clones, around 93% seen once. This clone came up once. The chain carries TRBV12-3 or TRBV12-4 and TRBJ1-1; a weak D match, TRBD1 (5 bases). The starting material was peripheral blood, obtained 28 days after the second AZD1222 dose. The receptor's source is an adult who received the AZD1222 COVID-19 vaccine. In DNA, the CDR3 is TGTGCCAGCACTCAGGGAGGCACTGAAGCTTTCTTT. Its translation is CASTQGGTEAFF.